These T cell receptor beta chains were read from a single sample in a study of blood T cells in healthy people across ages. TCRdb passed the 5' RACE reads through MiXCR, listing each CDR3 protein once. The sample consists of 980,000 or so distinct CDR3 sequences, about 48% of them appearing once. Sequenced: blood. The source is a man aged 25-45 years in good health. The CDR3 runs from the conserved cysteine through the conserved F or W. A D gene is named only where the DNA matches it firmly. Not every row has a clone size; where given, it reads once, few, many or a size class.

v_call: TRBV4-3
d_call: TRBD2
clone_size: .
j_call: TRBJ2-3
cdr3_aa: CASTRWLAGGLDTQYF
cdr3_nt: TGCGCCAGCACCCGGTGGCTAGCGGGGGGATTAGATACGCAGTATTTT

v_call: TRBV27
d_call: TRBD2
clone_size: .
j_call: TRBJ2-7
cdr3_aa: CASSSPSREGYEQYF
cdr3_nt: TGTGCCAGCAGTTCGCCCTCCCGGGAGGGCTACGAGCAGTACTTC

v_call: TRBV24-1
d_call: .
clone_size: few
j_call: TRBJ2-5
cdr3_aa: CATSDFGETQYF
cdr3_nt: TGTGCCACCAGTGATTTCGGGGAGACCCAGTACTTC

v_call: TRBV4-1
d_call: .
clone_size: .
j_call: TRBJ2-1
cdr3_aa: CASSQDDLYNEQFF
cdr3_nt: TGCGCCAGCAGCCAAGATGACCTATACAATGAGCAGTTCTTC

v_call: TRBV27
d_call: .
clone_size: .
j_call: TRBJ2-5
cdr3_aa: CASSSGWNQETQYF
cdr3_nt: TGTGCCAGCAGTTCAGGATGGAACCAAGAGACCCAGTACTTC

v_call: TRBV4-1
d_call: .
clone_size: .
j_call: TRBJ1-5
cdr3_aa: CASSQVGTYNQPQHF
cdr3_nt: TGCGCCAGCAGCCAAGTGGGGACCTACAATCAGCCCCAGCATTTT

v_call: TRBV9
d_call: TRBD2
clone_size: .
j_call: TRBJ2-3
cdr3_aa: CASSVGGSGGDTQYF
cdr3_nt: TGTGCCAGCAGCGTAGGAGGTAGCGGGGGAGATACGCAGTATTTT

v_call: TRBV25-1
d_call: .
clone_size: .
j_call: TRBJ1-1
cdr3_aa: CATTDGLNTEAFF
cdr3_nt: TGTGCCACCACCGACGGGCTGAACACTGAAGCTTTCTTT

v_call: TRBV10-3
d_call: TRBD1
clone_size: .
j_call: TRBJ2-7
cdr3_aa: CAISADRTYSYEQYF
cdr3_nt: TGTGCCATCAGTGCGGACAGGACTTATTCCTACGAGCAGTACTTC

v_call: TRBV7-9
d_call: TRBD1
clone_size: once
j_call: TRBJ2-1
cdr3_aa: CASSSDRAWIDEQFF
cdr3_nt: TGTGCCAGCAGCTCGGACAGGGCATGGATTGATGAGCAGTTCTTC

v_call: TRBV7-2
d_call: TRBD1
clone_size: .
j_call: TRBJ1-1
cdr3_aa: CASSPDRRNTEAFF
cdr3_nt: TGTGCCAGCAGCCCGGACAGGAGGAACACTGAAGCTTTCTTT

v_call: TRBV7-9
d_call: TRBD1
clone_size: .
j_call: TRBJ1-5
cdr3_aa: CASSSSSGTGGIQPQHF
cdr3_nt: TGTGCCAGCAGCTCCTCAAGCGGGACAGGGGGCATTCAGCCCCAGCATTTT

v_call: TRBV15
d_call: TRBD1
clone_size: .
j_call: TRBJ2-3
cdr3_aa: CATEGAHMADTQYF
cdr3_nt: TGTGCCACCGAGGGGGCGCATATGGCTGATACGCAGTATTTT

v_call: TRBV20-1
d_call: .
clone_size: .
j_call: TRBJ2-7
cdr3_aa: CSARDPRGASSEQYF
cdr3_nt: TGCAGTGCTAGAGACCCCAGGGGTGCCTCCTCCGAGCAGTACTTC

v_call: TRBV7-2
d_call: .
clone_size: .
j_call: TRBJ2-1
cdr3_aa: CASSFSGGVNEQFF
cdr3_nt: TGTGCCAGCAGCTTCTCGGGCGGAGTCAATGAGCAGTTCTTC

v_call: TRBV7-9
d_call: .
clone_size: .
j_call: TRBJ2-3
cdr3_aa: CASSLGRGSSTDTQYF
cdr3_nt: TGTGCCAGCAGCTTAGGCCGGGGCTCGAGCACAGATACGCAGTATTTT

v_call: TRBV6-2/TRBV6-3
d_call: .
clone_size: .
j_call: TRBJ2-3
cdr3_aa: CASRGGDYTQYF
cdr3_nt: TGTGCCAGTCGGGGAGGCGATTATACGCAGTATTTT

v_call: TRBV20-1
d_call: .
clone_size: .
j_call: TRBJ2-7
cdr3_aa: CSARTSLGTLEQYF
cdr3_nt: TGCAGTGCTAGGACCTCTTTGGGAACCCTCGAGCAGTACTTC

v_call: TRBV24-1
d_call: .
clone_size: .
j_call: TRBJ2-1
cdr3_aa: CATSDLLGSEQFF
cdr3_nt: TGTGCCACCAGTGATTTGCTCGGGTCTGAGCAGTTCTTC

v_call: TRBV7-2
d_call: .
clone_size: .
j_call: TRBJ2-1
cdr3_aa: CASSLAGGAHNEQFF
cdr3_nt: TGTGCCAGCAGCTTAGCCGGCGGGGCCCACAATGAGCAGTTCTTC

v_call: TRBV27
d_call: TRBD1
clone_size: .
j_call: TRBJ1-2
cdr3_aa: CASSSPGQGRNGYTF
cdr3_nt: TGTGCCAGCAGTTCCCCGGGACAGGGAAGAAATGGCTACACCTTC

v_call: TRBV12-3/TRBV12-4
d_call: TRBD1
clone_size: once
j_call: TRBJ2-3
cdr3_aa: CASSLDREDTQYF
cdr3_nt: TGTGCCAGCAGTCTGGACAGGGAAGATACGCAGTATTTT

v_call: TRBV6-1
d_call: TRBD1
clone_size: once
j_call: TRBJ2-1
cdr3_aa: CASSEALRQGRSYNEQFF
cdr3_nt: TGTGCCAGCAGTGAAGCACTTAGACAGGGGCGGTCCTACAATGAGCAGTTCTTC

v_call: TRBV10-3
d_call: .
clone_size: .
j_call: TRBJ1-2
cdr3_aa: CAISLDSSNYGYTF
cdr3_nt: TGTGCCATCAGCTTGGACAGTAGTAACTATGGCTACACCTTC

v_call: TRBV28
d_call: TRBD1
clone_size: .
j_call: TRBJ1-5
cdr3_aa: CASSFDREDEQPQHF
cdr3_nt: TGTGCCAGCAGTTTTGACAGGGAGGATGAACAGCCCCAGCATTTT

v_call: TRBV6-5
d_call: .
clone_size: .
j_call: TRBJ2-1
cdr3_aa: CASKGGVASSYNEQFF
cdr3_nt: TGTGCCAGCAAGGGTGGCGTCGCTAGCTCCTACAATGAGCAGTTCTTC

v_call: TRBV6-1
d_call: TRBD2
clone_size: .
j_call: TRBJ2-4
cdr3_aa: CASSPGGLAGTLAKNIQYF
cdr3_nt: TGTGCCAGCAGTCCGGGGGGCCTAGCGGGGACCCTAGCCAAAAACATTCAGTACTTC

v_call: TRBV5-1
d_call: .
clone_size: few
j_call: TRBJ1-1
cdr3_aa: CASSEGGPHTEAFF
cdr3_nt: TGCGCCAGCAGCGAGGGTGGGCCGCACACTGAAGCTTTCTTT

v_call: TRBV5-1
d_call: .
clone_size: .
j_call: TRBJ1-2
cdr3_aa: CASSLIPGGGYTF
cdr3_nt: TGCGCCAGCAGCTTGATTCCCGGAGGGGGCTACACCTTC

v_call: TRBV10-3
d_call: .
clone_size: .
j_call: TRBJ2-3
cdr3_aa: CAISDRGSTDTQYF
cdr3_nt: TGTGCCATCAGCGACCGCGGTAGCACAGATACGCAGTATTTT

v_call: TRBV29-1
d_call: .
clone_size: .
j_call: TRBJ2-5
cdr3_aa: CSGEDAGSVQYF
cdr3_nt: TGCAGCGGTGAAGATGCAGGATCGGTGCAGTACTTC

v_call: TRBV9
d_call: .
clone_size: .
j_call: TRBJ1-1
cdr3_aa: CASSVGGELGGAFF
cdr3_nt: TGTGCCAGCAGCGTAGGTGGAGAACTCGGGGGAGCTTTCTTT

v_call: TRBV9
d_call: TRBD1
clone_size: .
j_call: TRBJ1-6
cdr3_aa: CASSRGQGDNSPLHF
cdr3_nt: TGTGCCAGCAGCAGGGGACAGGGGGATAATTCACCCCTCCACTTT

v_call: TRBV7-9
d_call: TRBD1
clone_size: few
j_call: TRBJ2-3
cdr3_aa: CASSTDRGAGDTQYF
cdr3_nt: TGTGCCAGCAGCACGGACAGGGGCGCGGGAGATACGCAGTATTTT

v_call: TRBV12-3/TRBV12-4
d_call: TRBD1
clone_size: .
j_call: TRBJ2-6
cdr3_aa: CASRGTIDQGAISSGANVLTF
cdr3_nt: TGTGCCAGCAGGGGGACCATTGACCAGGGGGCAATTAGCTCTGGGGCCAACGTCCTGACTTTC

v_call: TRBV29-1
d_call: .
clone_size: .
j_call: TRBJ1-1
cdr3_aa: CSVFKVLNTEAFF
cdr3_nt: TGCAGCGTTTTTAAGGTATTGAACACTGAAGCTTTCTTT

v_call: TRBV6-5
d_call: TRBD2
clone_size: few
j_call: TRBJ2-1
cdr3_aa: CASIRSGGAWNEQFF
cdr3_nt: TGTGCCAGCATCCGTAGCGGGGGGGCCTGGAATGAGCAGTTCTTC

v_call: TRBV2
d_call: .
clone_size: .
j_call: TRBJ2-3
cdr3_aa: CASGREGAQYF
cdr3_nt: TGTGCCAGTGGGAGGGAGGGGGCGCAGTATTTT

v_call: TRBV28
d_call: TRBD1
clone_size: .
j_call: TRBJ1-5
cdr3_aa: CASSLAGTGGGRPQHF
cdr3_nt: TGTGCCAGCAGTTTAGCCGGGACAGGGGGCGGTAGGCCCCAGCATTTT

v_call: TRBV4-2
d_call: .
clone_size: .
j_call: TRBJ1-5
cdr3_aa: CASSQDGDKIRPQHF
cdr3_nt: TGTGCCAGCAGCCAAGATGGGGACAAAATAAGGCCCCAGCATTTT

v_call: TRBV5-1
d_call: .
clone_size: few
j_call: TRBJ2-7
cdr3_aa: CASSSPSTDYEQYF
cdr3_nt: TGCGCCAGCAGTTCTCCCTCGACAGATTACGAGCAGTACTTC

v_call: TRBV20-1
d_call: TRBD1
clone_size: many
j_call: TRBJ2-3
cdr3_aa: CSAETGQLGTDTQYF
cdr3_nt: TGCAGTGCGGAGACAGGGCAACTTGGCACAGATACGCAGTATTTT

v_call: TRBV7-9
d_call: .
clone_size: .
j_call: TRBJ2-7
cdr3_aa: CASSLGTVQYF
cdr3_nt: TGTGCCAGCAGCTTAGGGACAGTACAGTACTTC

v_call: TRBV5-4
d_call: TRBD2
clone_size: .
j_call: TRBJ2-3
cdr3_aa: CASSTGLAGNTDTQYF
cdr3_nt: TGTGCCAGCAGCACCGGACTAGCGGGTAACACAGATACGCAGTATTTT

v_call: TRBV7-2
d_call: .
clone_size: few
j_call: TRBJ2-2
cdr3_aa: CASSLVDTGELFF
cdr3_nt: TGTGCCAGCAGCTTAGTAGACACCGGGGAGCTGTTTTTT

v_call: TRBV12-5
d_call: TRBD1
clone_size: .
j_call: TRBJ1-5
cdr3_aa: CASGPGQGSGNQPQHF
cdr3_nt: TGTGCTAGTGGCCCCGGACAGGGTTCGGGCAATCAGCCCCAGCATTTT

v_call: TRBV30
d_call: .
clone_size: once
j_call: TRBJ2-7
cdr3_aa: CAWNPLQSYEQYF
cdr3_nt: TGTGCCTGGAACCCCCTCCAATCCTACGAGCAGTACTTC

v_call: TRBV6-2/TRBV6-3
d_call: .
clone_size: .
j_call: TRBJ2-7
cdr3_aa: CASSKDSHLSYEQYF
cdr3_nt: TGTGCCAGCAGTAAGGACTCCCATCTCTCCTACGAGCAGTACTTC

v_call: TRBV2
d_call: TRBD2
clone_size: .
j_call: TRBJ2-3
cdr3_aa: CASVAGALTDTQYF
cdr3_nt: TGTGCCAGCGTAGCGGGGGCCCTCACAGATACGCAGTATTTT

v_call: TRBV6-2/TRBV6-3
d_call: .
clone_size: few
j_call: TRBJ2-7
cdr3_aa: CASSGLAGFTYEQYF
cdr3_nt: TGTGCCAGCAGTGGGTTGGCGGGGTTCACCTACGAGCAGTACTTC

v_call: TRBV7-2
d_call: .
clone_size: .
j_call: TRBJ1-1
cdr3_aa: CASSSGSTEAFF
cdr3_nt: TGTGCCAGCAGCTCAGGGTCCACTGAAGCTTTCTTT

v_call: TRBV15
d_call: TRBD2
clone_size: .
j_call: TRBJ2-3
cdr3_aa: CATSNGLAGSTDTQYF
cdr3_nt: TGTGCCACCAGCAATGGACTAGCGGGGAGCACAGATACGCAGTATTTT